The table lists the clone carrying this TCR beta chain with a few counts. Its antigen remains unknown. This entry comes from a study of blood T cells in healthy people across ages. General observations from the study: PBMCs left unsorted prevented a conclusive naive versus antigen-experienced comparison. A strong correlation between TCR beta diversity and naive T cell percentage was seen.

V gave up 4 bases and J gave up 5 bases; unmatched junction bases: 4. Germline V gene lookup returns CDR1 MGHRA and CDR2 YSYEKL. The CDR3 loop spans 15 amino acids. For the second PCR, which ran for roughly 7 to 11 cycles, a sample-barcoded 5' primer and a J-beta primer mix were used. MiXCR, applied by TCRdb to the 5' RACE reads, yields one record per CDR3 protein. The sample has about 970,000 distinct CDR3 sequences, 51% seen once. Each donor supplied approximately 10 milliliters of peripheral blood. At least 6.5 million PBMCs were isolated per sample. The sequenced sample consisted of blood. The J gene is TRBJ2-1, the V gene TRBV4-1, with TRBD2 matching over 11 bases. This receptor was taken from a woman in her sixties or seventies in good health. DNA for the CDR3: TGCGCCAGCAGCCCTCGACTAGCGGGGCACAATGAGCAGTTCTTC. This codes for CASSPRLAGHNEQFF.